The T cell receptor (beta chain) described here comes from a study of CD8 T cells in ankylosing spondylitis. The V gene end was trimmed by 8 bases and the J gene end by 1 base; junction bases not matched to a gene: 11. This CDR3 has 17 residues. At least ten counts were recorded for this clonotype. TCRdb used MiXCR to reprocess the 5' RACE reads, holding one entry per CDR3 protein. The repertoire holds more than 300,000 distinct CDR3 sequences, with 11% as singletons. The origin of this receptor is a female donor with ankylosing spondylitis or in good health (not recorded which). The rearrangement uses TRBV12-3 or TRBV12-4 and TRBJ2-2; TRBD2 matches 9 bases. The sequenced sample consisted of blood, either unsorted or a sorted T cell fraction (not recorded which). CDR3 sequence: CASVLAVAGVNTGELFF. The CDR3 bases are TGTGCCAGCGTCCTAGCGGTAGCGGGGGTGAACACCGGGGAGCTGTTTTTT.